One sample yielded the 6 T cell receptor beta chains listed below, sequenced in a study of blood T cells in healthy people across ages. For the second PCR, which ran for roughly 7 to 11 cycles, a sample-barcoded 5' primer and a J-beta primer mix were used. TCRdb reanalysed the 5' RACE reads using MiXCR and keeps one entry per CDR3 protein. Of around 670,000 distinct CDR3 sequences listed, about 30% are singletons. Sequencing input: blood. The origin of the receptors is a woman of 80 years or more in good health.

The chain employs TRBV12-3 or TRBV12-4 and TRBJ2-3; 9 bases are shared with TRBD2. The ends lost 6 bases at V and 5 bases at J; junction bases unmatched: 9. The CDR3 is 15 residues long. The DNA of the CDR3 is TGTGCCAGCAGCCCAGACTGGCGGGAGGGAGATACGCAGTATTTT. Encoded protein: CASSPDWREGDTQYF.

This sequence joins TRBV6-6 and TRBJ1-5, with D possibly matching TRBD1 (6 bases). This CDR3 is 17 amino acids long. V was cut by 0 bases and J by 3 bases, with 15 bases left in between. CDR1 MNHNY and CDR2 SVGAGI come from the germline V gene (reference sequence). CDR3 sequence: CASSYSKGGVDNQPQHF. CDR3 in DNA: TGTGCCAGCAGTTACTCTAAAGGGGGGGTAGACAATCAGCCCCAGCATTTT.

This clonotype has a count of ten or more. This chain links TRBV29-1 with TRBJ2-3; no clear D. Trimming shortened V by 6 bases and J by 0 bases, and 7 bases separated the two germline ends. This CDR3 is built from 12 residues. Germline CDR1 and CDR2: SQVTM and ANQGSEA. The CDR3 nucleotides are TGCAGCGTCCGGGCTAGCACAGATACGCAGTATTTT. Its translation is CSVRASTDTQYF.

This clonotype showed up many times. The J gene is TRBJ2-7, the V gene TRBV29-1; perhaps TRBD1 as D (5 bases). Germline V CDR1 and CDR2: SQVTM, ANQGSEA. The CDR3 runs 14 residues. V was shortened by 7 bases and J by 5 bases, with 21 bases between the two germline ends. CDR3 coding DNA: TGCAGCGCAACTAACCAGGGAAGAGGCGACGAGCAGTACTTC. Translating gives CSATNQGRGDEQYF.

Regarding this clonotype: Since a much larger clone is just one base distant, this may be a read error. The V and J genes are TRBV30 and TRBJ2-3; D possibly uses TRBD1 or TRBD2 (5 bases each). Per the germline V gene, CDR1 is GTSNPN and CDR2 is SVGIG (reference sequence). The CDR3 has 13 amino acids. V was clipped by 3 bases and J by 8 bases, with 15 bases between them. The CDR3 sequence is CAWREDGAGTQYF. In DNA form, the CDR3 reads TGTGCCTGGAGGGAAGACGGGGCGGGTACGCAGTATTTT.

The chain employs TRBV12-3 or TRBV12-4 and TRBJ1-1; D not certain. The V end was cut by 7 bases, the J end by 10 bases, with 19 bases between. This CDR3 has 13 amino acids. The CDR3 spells CASISRGSDVAFF. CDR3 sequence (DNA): TGTGCCAGCATCTCTCGGGGAAGCGACGTAGCTTTCTTT.